The 5 T cell receptor beta chains presented below share a single source sample, sequenced in a study of control samples from healthy donors and cancer patients. The table came from immunoSEQ multiplex PCR; TCRdb's copy has only in-frame clones and leaves some out. The table records around 72,000 clones, approximately 84% of them present only once. The sequenced sample consisted of blood. The receptors shown here come from a man aged 45-65 years in good health.

The DNA for the CDR3 is TGTGCCAGTAGTACTCCAGGGGGCACTGGCTACACCTTC. Translation: CASSTPGGTGYTF. The chain has TRBV19 and TRBJ1-2, with 8 bases aligning to TRBD1. CDR3 length equals 13 residues. Germline V gives CDR1 LNHDA, CDR2 SQIVND (reference sequence). The V segment lost 4 bases and the J segment 7 bases; nucleotides outside the gene matches: 5.

The rearrangement joins TRBV28 to TRBJ2-7, with 9 bases identical to TRBD2. This CDR3 spans 16 amino acids. Germline CDR1 reads MDHEN; CDR2 reads SYDVKM. V was pared by 4 bases and J by 0 bases, with 7 bases of the junction left unmatched. CDR3 DNA sequence: TGTGCCAGCAGTTCCCCACTAGCGGGTCCCTCCTACGAGCAGTACTTC. It specifies CASSSPLAGPSYEQYF.

The chain combines TRBV5-1 with TRBJ2-7, with 8 nucleotides matching TRBD1. CDR3 length: 15 amino acids. J gave up 7 bases and V 4 bases, and 13 bases lay outside the gene matches. Germline CDR1 SGHRS, CDR2 YFSETQ. The CDR3 is CASSPGVQGAGEQYF. CDR3 nucleotides: TGCGCCAGCAGCCCTGGGGTGCAGGGGGCTGGTGAGCAGTACTTC.

This clone has a single count. The chain uses TRBV10-3 and TRBJ1-1; TRBD1 agrees at 8 bases. The V gene's germline CDR1 is ENHRY and CDR2 SYGVKD. The J segment lost 2 bases and the V segment lost 7 bases, leaving 12 bases of the junction unmatched. This CDR3 is 16 amino acids long. This chain's CDR3 is CAITEVGQGRNTEAFF. DNA for the CDR3: TGTGCCATCACTGAAGTCGGACAGGGAAGAAACACTGAAGCTTTCTTT.

This clone was detected once. The rearrangement uses TRBV5-1 and TRBJ2-3, with 8 nucleotides matching TRBD2. The V and J ends lost 5 bases and 0 bases, in that order; junction bases with no gene match: 2. CDR3 length: 14 residues. From germline, CDR1 is SGHRS and CDR2 YFSETQ. The CDR3 protein is CASRLAASTDTQYF. The CDR3 DNA follows: TGCGCCAGCAGACTAGCGGCGAGCACAGATACGCAGTATTTT.